This T cell receptor beta chain stems from a study of T-cell memory formation after mild COVID-19 (dated by TCRdb to about 2021). About the study as a whole: Most TCR sequence clusters were specific to one of the two donors. T-cell clones expanding and contracting after mild COVID-19 in a couple of donors were tracked by longitudinal TCRalpha and TCRbeta repertoire sequencing. The cohort comprised two young, previously healthy adult volunteers, one female and one male.

Sequencing relied on an Illumina NovaSeq 6000. TCRalpha and TCRbeta cDNA libraries were built by 5'RACE with constant-segment primers, adding sample barcodes and unique molecular identifiers. Trizol reagent was used to extract RNA from every sample. Amplification of the libraries took two PCR steps, and the second step added a second sample barcode plus Illumina TruSeq adapters. Sequencing of the libraries was done on an Illumina NovaSeq, producing 2 x 150 bp paired-end reads. For the original study's pipeline: Reads were demultiplexed and collapsed into UMI-guided consensus sequences with migec v1.2.7. Using mixcr v2.1.11, UMI consensuses were aligned to TRA and TRB V and J templates and then assembled into clonotypes. Clonotypes were classified as expanded or contracted when called significant by both edgeR and NoisET, with noise models trained on biological replicates. For edgeR calls, the cutoffs were a false discovery rate-adjusted p below 0.01 and a log2 fold-change threshold of 1. As an exploratory analysis of dynamics, PCA with hierarchical clustering was applied to max-normalized trajectories of the 1000 most abundant clonotypes. Separately sequenced CD4+ and CD8+ repertoires were used to assign the CD4 or CD8 phenotype of responding clones. TCRdb ran its own pipeline on the public reads, namely fastp trimming at Q25 and MiXCR clone calling, and kept in-frame beta chains. Every entry covers one CDR3 protein and lists the most common genes and DNA from its rows. TCRdb assigned the V and J calls; the authors' analysis was not used. The sample table contains around 310,000 distinct CDR3 sequences; only one count was recorded for 20% to 25% of them. Approximately 22% of the sample goes to the ten largest clones.

What the work shows at the level of the full study, not this receptor alone: Contracting CD4+ clones turned up mainly in the CM and EM memory subsets, whereas EMRA was where CD8+ clones were enriched. The study included only a couple of mild cases, and larger cohorts that include severe cases with pre-infection samples were judged to be necessary. Some responding clones were detected in pre-infection memory, which suggested that pre-existing cross-reactive memory T cells had joined the SARS-CoV-2 response. SARS-CoV-2 specificity of the second-wave clones peaking on day 37 was not confirmed. From day 15 to 85, contracting clones showed balanced CD4/CD8 phenotypes, whereas a second wave of clones that expanded from day 15 to 37 leaned towards CD4+.

Note on this clonotype: It lacks a known antigen. Qualities for individual bases were not recorded, and no much larger clone is one base off.

Ficoll-Paque density gradient centrifugation was the method used to isolate PBMCs. Per the germline V gene, SGHTA is the CDR1 and FQGNSA is the CDR2. Reading from cysteine to phenylalanine, the CDR3 counts 13 amino acids. Of the read, only the CDR3 DNA is kept; its 39 bases are in frame from base 1. Compared with germline, V lacks 5 bases and J lacks 9 bases; bases without a gene match: 9. The sequence links TRBV7-2 to TRBJ1-2, with 7 bases matching TRBD1. The TCR comes from a man between 18 and 29 years old who had mild COVID-19 (a few samples of this study predate the infection). The sample titles of this study are shuffled in the database, so cell type and time point are left out; the donor was told from shared clones. The material sequenced was PBMCs or a T cell subset sorted from them (not recorded which). The bases are TGTGCCAGCAGCCAGGGGGAGAGGTGGAGCTACACCTTC. It is translated as CASSQGERWSYTF.